Following are 32 T cell receptor beta chains from one sample sequenced in a study of cytomegalovirus exposure and HLA in healthy donors. Sequencing used immunoSEQ multiplex PCR; TCRdb keeps in-frame clones, though not all of them. The sample carries 200,000 to 300,000 clones, roughly 91% recorded once. Specimen: PBMCs. These receptors all stem from a woman aged 30 to 39 in good health and CMV-seronegative.

The rearrangement joins TRBV5-1 to TRBJ1-2, with a weak D call TRBD1 (5 bases). The CDR3 consists of 14 residues. The germline gives CDR1 SGHRS, CDR2 YFSETQ. V lost 3 bases and J lost 2, with 11 bases in between. CDR3: CASSSDSGNYGYTF. In nucleotides, the CDR3 is TGCGCCAGCAGCTCAGACAGCGGGAACTATGGCTACACCTTC.

This chain links TRBV19 with TRBJ1-2; the D gene is possibly TRBD1 (5 bases). V was pared by 6 bases and J by 8 bases, with 13 bases between. The germline gives CDR1 LNHDA, CDR2 SQIVND (reference sequence). There are 12 residues in the CDR3. CDR3 loop: CASSPQAGGYTF. The CDR3 DNA reads TGTGCCAGTAGCCCCCAGGCAGGGGGCTACACCTTC.

The genes are TRBV28 and TRBJ2-7, with TRBD2 as a possible D gene (5 bases). Trimming pared 6 bases from V and 0 bases from J, leaving 12 bases between. Per the germline V gene, CDR1 is MDHEN and CDR2 is SYDVKM. The CDR3 loop spans 14 amino acids. In DNA, the CDR3 is TGTGCCAGCAGCCGCCGGGGTCTCTCCTACGAGCAGTACTTC. Translation: CASSRRGLSYEQYF. The whole variable domain, remainder taken from reference TRBV28 and TRBJ2-7, is DVKVTQSSRYLVKRTGEKVFLECVQDMDHENMFWYRQDPGLGLRLIYFSYDVKMKEKGDIPEGYSVSREKKERFSLILESASTNQTSMYLCASSRRGLSYEQYFGPGTRLTVT.

This clone appeared a single time. This chain links TRBV5-6 with TRBJ1-2, with 8 bases fitting TRBD1. The CDR3 contains 15 residues. The V segment lost 2 bases and the J segment 4 bases; nucleotides outside the gene matches: 7. Looked up from germline, CDR1 is SGHDT and CDR2 is YYEEEE. CDR3 sequence reads: CASSLRTGTGYGYTF. DNA of the CDR3: TGTGCCAGCAGCTTACGGACAGGGACAGGCTATGGCTACACCTTC.

The chain uses TRBV27 and TRBJ2-7; 8 bases are shared with TRBD1. V lost 5 bases to trimming and J lost 5 bases; unmatched junction nucleotides: 8. This CDR3 comprises 14 residues. Germline V CDR1 and CDR2: MNHEY, SMNVEV (reference sequence). The CDR3 is CASSPDRVFHEQYF. DNA of the CDR3: TGTGCCAGCAGTCCGGACAGGGTCTTCCACGAGCAGTACTTC.

The chain employs TRBV5-8 and TRBJ2-1, with D uncertain. Trimming removed 3 bases from V and 6 bases from J, with 10 bases in between. This CDR3 region has 13 residues. Germline CDR1 and CDR2: SGHTS and YDEGEE. CDR3 residues: CASSYGLSNEQFF. CDR3 sequence (DNA): TGTGCCAGCAGCTACGGCCTTTCCAATGAGCAGTTCTTC.

V is TRBV5-1 and J is TRBJ2-2, with 12 bases aligning to TRBD2. The J segment lost 5 bases and the V segment lost 4 bases, leaving 12 bases of the junction unmatched. Germline V gives CDR1 SGHRS, CDR2 YFSETQ. The CDR3 has 18 residues. CDR3: CASSPPRLAGGGTGELFF. The DNA of the CDR3 is TGCGCCAGCAGCCCACCCCGCCTAGCGGGAGGGGGTACCGGGGAGCTGTTTTTT. The full variable domain, completed using reference TRBV5-1 and TRBJ2-2, is KAGVTQTPRYLIKTRGQQVTLSCSPISGHRSVSWYQQTPGQGLQFLFEYFSETQRNKGNFPGRFSGRQFSNSRSEMNVSTLELGDSALYLCASSPPRLAGGGTGELFFGEGSRLTVL.

This chain links TRBV18 with TRBJ2-1, with D perhaps matching TRBD1 or TRBD2 (5 bases each). The V and J ends lost 2 bases and 10 bases respectively, with 9 bases between them. The CDR3 length is 12 residues. The germline CDR1 and CDR2 sequences are KGHSH and LQKENI. Here the CDR3 reads CASSPEGYEQFF. Written as DNA, the CDR3 is TGTGCCAGCTCACCAGAGGGGTACGAGCAGTTCTTC.

The chain employs TRBV7-8 and TRBJ2-2; no firm D call. Per germline, CDR1 SGHVS and CDR2 FQNEAQ. The CDR3 is 17 amino acids. Trimming left V 2 bases short and J 4 bases short, with 17 bases between. CDR3 nucleotide sequence: TGTGCCAGCAGCTTATGGGTACAGATTGGGGTCACCGGGGAGCTGTTTTTT. It is translated as CASSLWVQIGVTGELFF.

This chain uses TRBV15 with TRBJ1-2; D unclear. The CDR3 extends over 15 amino acids. The germline V gene encodes CDR1 LNHNV and CDR2 YYDKDF (reference sequence). V was clipped by 6 bases and J by 3 bases, with 17 bases between them. The CDR3 region has the DNA TGTGCCACCAGACATACCTTTCTCAACCACTATGGCTACACCTTC. It translates to CATRHTFLNHYGYTF.

The genes are TRBV6-5 and TRBJ2-1, with 7 nucleotides matching TRBD2. This CDR3 spans 16 amino acids. The V gene's germline CDR1 is MNHEY and CDR2 SVGAGI. V lost 4 bases to trimming and J lost 7 bases; unmatched junction nucleotides: 13. In DNA, the CDR3 is TGTGCCAGCAGTTTAGAAGTGGGAGGGGTTTTTAATGAGCAGTTCTTC. Translation: CASSLEVGGVFNEQFF.

The chain links TRBV14 to TRBJ2-7, with a tentative D call TRBD2 (5 bases). The germline V gene has CDR1 SGHDN and CDR2 FVKESK. The CDR3 contains 15 residues. Trimming shortened V by 1 base and J by 0 bases, and 10 bases separated the two germline ends. The chain's CDR3 is CASSQVPGGSYEQYF. The CDR3 DNA is TGTGCCAGCAGCCAAGTCCCAGGAGGCTCCTACGAGCAGTACTTC.

The genes are TRBV7-8 and TRBJ2-2; D gene ambiguous. Trimming left V 5 bases short and J 2 bases short, with 9 bases between. Germline V gene lookup returns CDR1 SGHVS and CDR2 FQNEAQ. The CDR3 is 14 residues long. CDR3 amino acids: CASSLVQNTGELFF. CDR3 nucleotides: TGTGCCAGCAGCCTGGTCCAAAACACCGGGGAGCTGTTTTTT.

The chain links TRBV2 to TRBJ2-7; 8 positions match TRBD2. The V gene end was trimmed by 7 bases and the J gene end by 4 bases; junction bases not matched to a gene: 9. The CDR3 runs 14 residues. CDR1 is SNHLY, CDR2 FYNNEI, per germline. In DNA, the CDR3 is TGTGCCAGCAAAGAAGGAACTAGCGGTTACGAGCAGTACTTC. It yields the protein CASKEGTSGYEQYF.

The rearrangement joins TRBV7-9 to TRBJ2-5; 9 positions agree with TRBD2. CDR3 length equals 15 residues. Losses at the gene ends were 6 bases for V and 1 base for J; bases not matched to a gene: 6. Looked up from germline, CDR1 is SEHNR and CDR2 is FQNEAQ (reference sequence). CDR3 DNA sequence: TGTGCCAGCAGACCTACTAGCGGGTTCCAAGAGACCCAGTACTTC. It codes for CASRPTSGFQETQYF.

The V and J genes are TRBV5-1 and TRBJ2-7; 8 positions agree with TRBD1. Per germline, CDR1 SGHRS and CDR2 YFSETQ. The V segment lost 1 base and the J segment 0 bases; nucleotides outside the gene matches: 3. This CDR3 has 15 residues. CDR3 sequence reads: CASSLNGQGSYEQYF. In nucleotides, the CDR3 is TGCGCCAGCAGCTTGAACGGACAGGGCTCCTACGAGCAGTACTTC.

The chain uses TRBV6-6 and TRBJ2-1; D is unclear. V was trimmed by 10 bases and J by 1 base, leaving 14 bases between them. CDR1 MNHNY and CDR2 SVGAGI come from the germline V gene (reference sequence). There are 14 residues in the CDR3. CDR3 coding DNA: TGTGCCACCAGCCCGAGCTGGTCCTACAATGAGCAGTTCTTC. Amino acid sequence: CATSPSWSYNEQFF.

The chain has TRBV5-1 and TRBJ2-1; 8 bases fit TRBD2. Germline V gene data show CDR1 as SGHRS and CDR2 as YFSETQ. This CDR3 contains 14 residues. With V trimmed by 9 bases and J by 1 base, 6 bases remained unmatched. CDR3 protein: CATSAGESYNEQFF. CDR3 nucleotide sequence: TGCGCCACCTCAGCGGGAGAATCCTACAATGAGCAGTTCTTC.

V and J are TRBV13 and TRBJ2-1; weak D call: TRBD2 (6 bases). The germline V gene encodes CDR1 PRHDT and CDR2 FYEKMQ (reference sequence). Between the trimmed V and J ends, which lost 7 bases and 5 bases, there was a span of 15 bases. This CDR3 is 14 amino acids long. CDR3 nucleotide sequence: TGTGCCAGCACCCCACCGGAGGGAAACAATGAGCAGTTCTTC. This encodes CASTPPEGNNEQFF.

V usage is TRBV12-5 and J usage is TRBJ1-2, with 7 bases matching TRBD1. This CDR3 comprises 17 residues. Germline loops: CDR1 LGHNT, CDR2 FRNRAP. The junction had 11 bases not matched to a gene; V was cut back by 0 bases and J by 4 bases. The CDR3 bases are TGTGCTAGTGGTTTGGTACCGGGGGACAGACTTTCCTATGGCTACACCTTC. Protein product: CASGLVPGDRLSYGYTF.

This clone was seen just once. The gene calls are TRBV9 and TRBJ2-7; D not resolved. This CDR3 region has 14 residues. Germline assignment: CDR1 SGDLS and CDR2 YYNGEE. The V gene lost 0 bases and the J gene lost 2 bases, with 9 bases spanning the gap. CDR3 DNA: TGTGCCAGCAGCGTAGATTTAAACCCCTACGAGCAGTACTTC. Amino acid sequence: CASSVDLNPYEQYF.

This chain connects TRBV28 to TRBJ2-1; no definite D call. This CDR3 contains 14 residues. CDR1 is MDHEN, CDR2 SYDVKM, per germline. V gave up 5 bases and J gave up 5 bases, with 13 bases separating them. The CDR3 DNA reads as TGTGCCAGCAGTCCGCCAGACACCAACAATGAGCAGTTCTTC. Protein: CASSPPDTNNEQFF.

The chain couples TRBV5-8 to TRBJ1-5; no firm D call. This CDR3 has 12 amino acids. The V end lost 10 bases, the J end lost 7 bases, and 15 bases lay between the germline ends. Germline CDR1 reads SGHTS; CDR2 reads YDEGEE. The CDR3 sequence: CAAAGSGQPQHF. CDR3 coding DNA: TGTGCCGCAGCGGGCTCCGGACAGCCCCAGCATTTT.

V and J are TRBV5-7 and TRBJ2-7, with 9 positions matching TRBD1. TRBV5-7 is an open reading frame whose function is uncertain. CDR3 length: 16 amino acids. The V and J ends lost 1 base and 3 bases, in that order; junction bases with no gene match: 8. DNA for the CDR3: TGTGCCAGCAGCTTGCCCCAGACAGGGGGAAACTACGAGCAGTACTTC. It yields the protein CASSLPQTGGNYEQYF.

This clone occurred once. This chain connects TRBV15 to TRBJ2-1; tentative D call: TRBD1 (6 bases). With 6 bases removed from V and 6 bases from J, the gap between germline ends came to 15 bases. CDR1 is LNHNV, CDR2 YYDKDF, per germline (reference sequence). CDR3 length: 14 amino acids. This chain's CDR3 is CATRRDRNFNEQFF. The CDR3 DNA is TGTGCCACCAGACGAGACAGGAACTTCAATGAGCAGTTCTTC.

The V gene is TRBV7-3, the J gene TRBJ2-3; D is unclear. Trimming cost V 5 bases and J 1 base, with 7 bases left between them. Germline CDR1 SGHTA, CDR2 FQGTGA. This CDR3 comprises 13 residues. As DNA, the CDR3 is TGTGCCAGCAGCCCACCGGGCACAGATACGCAGTATTTT. Its protein is CASSPPGTDTQYF. The full variable domain, its missing parts supplied by reference TRBV7-3 and TRBJ2-3, is GAGVSQTPSNKVTEKGKYVELRCDPISGHTALYWYRQSLGQGPEFLIYFQGTGAADDSGLPNDRFFAVRPEGSVSTLKIQRTERGDSAVYLCASSPPGTDTQYFGPGTRLTVL.

The chain carries TRBV10-3 and TRBJ2-5; 13 bases match TRBD2. Looked up from germline, CDR1 is ENHRY and CDR2 is SYGVKD. This CDR3 is built from 15 residues. Trimming removed 0 bases from V and 5 bases from J; junction bases left unmatched: 0. CDR3 sequence reads: CAISESGLAGETQYF. For the CDR3, the DNA is TGTGCCATCAGTGAGTCGGGACTAGCGGGGGAGACCCAGTACTTC.

This chain joins TRBV20-1 and TRBJ2-5; no firm D call. V was cut by 4 bases and J by 4 bases, with 4 bases left in between. Per the germline V gene, CDR1 is DFQATT and CDR2 is SNEGSKA (reference sequence). This CDR3 is 10 amino acids long. The CDR3 coding sequence is TGCAGTGCTAACGGAGAGACCCAGTACTTC. Protein: CSANGETQYF.

The gene calls are TRBV30 and TRBJ2-1; 9 positions agree with TRBD2. CDR1 and CDR2 (germline): GTSNPN, SVGIG (reference sequence). CDR3 length equals 16 residues. The junction had 6 bases not matched to a gene; V was cut back by 2 bases and J by 1 base. The CDR3 loop is CAWSKTSGLSYNEQFF. In DNA, the CDR3 is TGTGCCTGGAGTAAAACTAGCGGGCTTTCCTACAATGAGCAGTTCTTC.

V gene TRBV4-3 combines with J gene TRBJ2-7; 7 bases align to TRBD1. The CDR3 runs 16 residues. The germline V gene encodes CDR1 LGHNA and CDR2 YSLEER. The ends lost 0 bases at V and 6 bases at J; junction bases unmatched: 11. The CDR3 reads CASSQEFPTGSGEQYF. The CDR3, as DNA: TGCGCCAGCAGCCAAGAATTCCCGACAGGGAGCGGCGAGCAGTACTTC.

J is TRBJ2-5 and V is TRBV27, with TRBD1 as a possible D gene (5 bases). CDR3 length equals 13 residues. V dropped 6 bases and J dropped 7 bases, with 15 bases sitting between them. Looked up from germline, CDR1 is MNHEY and CDR2 is SMNVEV (reference sequence). The CDR3 loop is CASSATDPGTQYF. Here the CDR3 DNA reads TGTGCCAGCAGCGCGACAGACCCGGGGACCCAGTACTTC.

This chain uses TRBV11-2 with TRBJ2-7; D may be TRBD1 (6 bases). Trimming cost V 7 bases and J 2 bases, with 12 bases left between them. CDR3 length: 13 residues. Germline V CDR1 and CDR2: SGHAT, FQNNGV. This chain's CDR3 is CASTPRGTYEQYF. The CDR3 nucleotides read TGTGCCAGCACCCCGAGGGGGACCTACGAGCAGTACTTC.